The clone carrying this T cell receptor beta chain occurred many times. The sample belongs to a study of metastatic and nonmetastatic thyroid tumors. Patients were all untreated before their thyroid surgery. With MiXCR, TCRdb reprocessed the PCR reads. The sample contains about 22,000 clones, 35% to 45% of which appear only once. V was pared by 5 bases and J by 9 bases, with 5 bases of the junction left unmatched. The CDR3 is 13 residues long. Sequenced input: blood. The receptor comes from a male donor with papillary thyroid cancer or a benign thyroid nodule (not recorded which). Some clones in this sample may be carry-over from other donors' samples. V and J are TRBV12-3 or TRBV12-4 and TRBJ2-7, with 12 bases lining up with TRBD2. The CDR3 region is CASSPTSGSSQYF. CDR3 in DNA: TGTGCCAGCAGTCCGACTAGCGGGAGTTCGCAGTACTTC.